The clone carrying this T cell receptor (beta chain) was observed a handful of times. Its target is unknown. The source of the sample is a study of blood T cells in healthy people across ages. Study observations and caveats: Both higher diversity and more naive CD4+ cells marked long-lived donors when set against aged donors.

A sample-barcoded 5' primer and a J-beta primer mix were used in a second PCR of roughly 7 to 11 cycles. Each sample provided no less than 2.5 million CDR3-containing paired-end reads. MiXCR, run by TCRdb on the 5' RACE reads, gives a single entry per CDR3 protein. The table has some 1.5 million distinct CDR3 sequences, about 30% seen once. The CDR3 contains 12 residues. The ends were cut back, 0 bases at V and 4 bases at J, with 4 bases in the middle. Germline V gene sequence: CDR1 DFQATT, CDR2 SNEGSKA (reference sequence). The sequence derives from a woman aged 30 to 39 in good health. Sequenced input: blood. The chain joins TRBV20-1 to TRBJ2-1; D uncertain. Written as DNA, the CDR3 is TGCAGTGCTAGAGACGAGTACAATGAGCAGTTCTTC. Protein product: CSARDEYNEQFF.